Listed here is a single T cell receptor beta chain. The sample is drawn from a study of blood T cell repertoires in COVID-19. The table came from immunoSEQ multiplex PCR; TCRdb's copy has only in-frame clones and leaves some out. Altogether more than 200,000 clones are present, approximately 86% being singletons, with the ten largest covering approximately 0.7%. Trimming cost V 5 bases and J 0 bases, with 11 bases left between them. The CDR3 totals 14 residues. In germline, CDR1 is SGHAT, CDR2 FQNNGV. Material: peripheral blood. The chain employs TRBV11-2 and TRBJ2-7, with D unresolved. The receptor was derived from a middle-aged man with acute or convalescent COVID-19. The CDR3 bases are TGTGCCAGCAGCCCTCGCGAGGACTCCTACGAGCAGTACTTC. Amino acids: CASSPREDSYEQYF.